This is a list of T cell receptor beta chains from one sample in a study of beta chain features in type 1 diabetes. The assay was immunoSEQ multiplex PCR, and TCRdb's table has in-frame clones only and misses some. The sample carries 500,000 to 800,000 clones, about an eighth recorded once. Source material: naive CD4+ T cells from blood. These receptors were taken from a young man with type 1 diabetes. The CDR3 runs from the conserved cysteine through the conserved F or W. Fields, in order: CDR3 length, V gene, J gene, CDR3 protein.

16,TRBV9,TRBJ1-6,CASSASGTAYNSPLHF
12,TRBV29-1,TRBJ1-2,CSVVLQGHGYTF
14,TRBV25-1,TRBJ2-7,CASTETGGSYEQYF
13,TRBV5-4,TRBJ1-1,CASSQDRAELSFF
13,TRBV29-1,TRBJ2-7,CSTSSGGIYEQYF
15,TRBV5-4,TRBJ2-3,CASSLDLARTDTQYF
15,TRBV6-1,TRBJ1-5,CASSDQDRANQPQHF
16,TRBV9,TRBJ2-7,CASSVASTNIVTGQYF
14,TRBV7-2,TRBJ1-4,CASSLAGSNEKLFF
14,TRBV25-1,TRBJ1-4,CASSVRGFGEKLFF
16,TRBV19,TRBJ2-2,CATSGGGGYNTGELFF
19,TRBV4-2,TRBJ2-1,CASSRTSGGSRSSYNEQFF
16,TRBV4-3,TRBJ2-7,CASSRSIGAGGPEQYF
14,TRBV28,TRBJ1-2,CASSYSGINYGYTF
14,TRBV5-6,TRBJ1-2,CASSGSDRAYGYTF
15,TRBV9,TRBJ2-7,CASSPQLAPSYEQYF
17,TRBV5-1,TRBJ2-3,CASSFRVPPRNTDTQYF
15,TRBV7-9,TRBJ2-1,CASSDGQGAGNEQFF
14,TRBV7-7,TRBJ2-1,CASSPQSGDNEQFF
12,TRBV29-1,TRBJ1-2,CSVVETVDGYTF
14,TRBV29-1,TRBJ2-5,CSVDGRGVQETQYF
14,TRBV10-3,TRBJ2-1,CAISEGQGMGEQFF
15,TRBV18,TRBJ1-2,CASSVGTSFNYGYTF
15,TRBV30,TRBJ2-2,CAWSVGAGGTGELFF
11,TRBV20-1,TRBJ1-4,CSATDHGKLFF
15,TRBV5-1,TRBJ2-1,CASSEGLADDNEQFF
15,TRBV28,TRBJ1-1,CASSLWGTANTEAFF
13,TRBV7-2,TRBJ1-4,CASTQASNEKLFF
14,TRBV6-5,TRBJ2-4,CASSDQGQSNIQYF